The entry below describes one T cell receptor (beta chain). Its cognate antigen is unknown. The CDR3 is 15 amino acids. Germline assignment: CDR1 KGHSH and CDR2 LQKENI. Trimming removed 3 bases at V and 3 bases at J, with 15 bases between. Produced via immunoSEQ multiplex PCR; TCRdb's table is partial and in-frame only. The sample contains more than 95,000 clones, 85% to 90% of which appear only once. This specimen comes from a study of T cell responses to AZD1222 COVID-19 vaccine. Study outcomes and limitations: Unmutated regions of variants are reportedly targeted by nearly half of spike-specific TCRs.

The rearrangement uses TRBV18 and TRBJ2-7, with a possible D match to TRBD1 (6 bases). The sequences come from peripheral blood, collected 28 days after the second AZD1222 dose. The receptor's source is an adult who received the AZD1222 COVID-19 vaccine. This CDR3 reads CASSPKPDSFYEQYF. CDR3 nucleotides: TGTGCCAGCTCACCCAAGCCGGACAGCTTCTACGAGCAGTACTTC.